This is a list of T cell receptor beta chains from one sample in a study of T cell repertoires in ileal Crohn's disease. Assay used: immunoSEQ multiplex PCR; TCRdb lists only in-frame clones, some missing. The sample holds approximately 7,000 clones, over 70% seen once. Sequencing was done on a sample of ileal tissue. These TCRs come from an adult with Crohn's disease. Each CDR3 is given with its conserved first and last residue.

J gene: TRBJ2-7; V gene: TRBV2; CDR3 protein: CASSDGYEQYF
J gene: TRBJ2-7; V gene: TRBV27; CDR3 protein: CASSPAGTSGSRLEQYF
J gene: TRBJ2-5; V gene: TRBV7-3; CDR3 protein: CASSYTSERGETQYF
J gene: TRBJ2-3; V gene: TRBV11-3; CDR3 protein: CASSSRAAPDTQYF
J gene: TRBJ2-1; V gene: TRBV6-4; CDR3 protein: CASSDYATRGFYNEQFF
J gene: TRBJ1-3; V gene: TRBV6-1; CDR3 protein: CASSEYTGSSGNTIYF
J gene: TRBJ2-2; V gene: TRBV18; CDR3 protein: CASSPQGSAGELFF
J gene: TRBJ1-5; V gene: TRBV10-3; CDR3 protein: CAIGGTGGDQPQHF
J gene: TRBJ2-3; V gene: TRBV7-3; CDR3 protein: CASSFSGPDTQYF
J gene: TRBJ2-7; V gene: TRBV6-6; CDR3 protein: CASRTGTGLYEQYF
J gene: TRBJ1-1; V gene: TRBV7-6; CDR3 protein: CASSLSDVTEAFF